The clone carrying this T cell receptor (beta chain) was observed a handful of times. Its antigen is not known. Germline V lookup: CDR1 SQVTM, CDR2 ANQGSEA. V shed 3 bases and J 1 base; nucleotides not matched to a gene: 13. The CDR3 extends over 17 amino acids. This sample is part of a study of OX40 agonist ivuxolimab in advanced cancers. On the study more broadly: With a range of roughly 20 to 80, age averaged roughly 60 years, and 70% to 85% were male.

The study's findings and limits: Averaged across samples, CD8+ T cells carried more expanded clones than CD4+ did. There was clonal expansion of CD4+ and CD8+ blood T cells by week 6 at 0.1 to 3.0 mg/kg.

Some clones are missing from TCRdb's copy, which holds only in-frame ones; the method was immunoSEQ multiplex PCR. In the table there are tens of thousands of clones, more than 70% of which are singletons. The chain combines TRBV29-1 with TRBJ2-7; TRBD2 matches at 9 bases. The sequencing used CD4+ or CD8+ T cells sorted from blood, collected in a trial of the OX40 agonist ivuxolimab. The receptor comes from an adult with an advanced solid tumor such as melanoma, head and neck, liver or kidney cancer. The CDR3 loop reads CSVESASGAGTSYEQYF. The CDR3 bases are TGCAGCGTTGAGTCCGCTAGCGGGGCGGGGACATCCTACGAGCAGTACTTC.